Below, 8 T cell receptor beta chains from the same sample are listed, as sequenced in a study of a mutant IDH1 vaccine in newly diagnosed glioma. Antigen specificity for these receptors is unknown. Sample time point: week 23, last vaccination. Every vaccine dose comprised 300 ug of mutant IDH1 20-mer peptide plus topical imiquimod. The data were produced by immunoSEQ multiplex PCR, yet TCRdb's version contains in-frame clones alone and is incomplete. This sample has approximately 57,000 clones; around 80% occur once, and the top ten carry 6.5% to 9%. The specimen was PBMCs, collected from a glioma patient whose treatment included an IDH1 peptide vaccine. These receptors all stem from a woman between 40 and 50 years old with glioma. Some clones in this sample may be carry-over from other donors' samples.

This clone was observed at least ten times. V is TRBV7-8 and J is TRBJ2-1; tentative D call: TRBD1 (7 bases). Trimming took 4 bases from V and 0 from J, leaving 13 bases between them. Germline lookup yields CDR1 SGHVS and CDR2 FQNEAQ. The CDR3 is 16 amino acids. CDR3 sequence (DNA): TGTGCCAGCAGCTCCCAGGGGGGCAACTCCTACAATGAGCAGTTCTTC. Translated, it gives CASSSQGGNSYNEQFF.

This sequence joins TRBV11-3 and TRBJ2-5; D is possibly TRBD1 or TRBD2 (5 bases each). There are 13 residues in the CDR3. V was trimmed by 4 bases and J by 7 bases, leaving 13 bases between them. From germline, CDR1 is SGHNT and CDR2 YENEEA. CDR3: CASSSGTTRTQYF. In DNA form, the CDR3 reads TGTGCCAGCAGCTCCGGGACCACACGGACCCAGTACTTC.

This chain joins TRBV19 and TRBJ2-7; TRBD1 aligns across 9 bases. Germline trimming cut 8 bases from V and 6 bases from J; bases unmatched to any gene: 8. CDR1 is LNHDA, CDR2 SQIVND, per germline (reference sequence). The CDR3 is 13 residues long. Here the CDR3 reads CASCTGTGSEQYF. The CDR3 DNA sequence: TGTGCCAGTTGTACCGGGACAGGGTCCGAGCAGTACTTC.

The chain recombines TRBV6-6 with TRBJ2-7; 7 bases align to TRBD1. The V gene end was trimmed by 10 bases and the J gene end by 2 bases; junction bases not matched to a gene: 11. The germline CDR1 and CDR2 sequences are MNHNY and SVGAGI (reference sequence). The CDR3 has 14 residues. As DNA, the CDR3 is TGTGCCACAACTCAGCCCGGACAGGCCTACGAGCAGTACTTC. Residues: CATTQPGQAYEQYF.

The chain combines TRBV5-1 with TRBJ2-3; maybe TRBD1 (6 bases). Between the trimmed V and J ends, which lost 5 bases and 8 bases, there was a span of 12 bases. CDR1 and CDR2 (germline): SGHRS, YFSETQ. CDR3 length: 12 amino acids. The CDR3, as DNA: TGCGCCAGCAGGGGAGAAGGGGGTACGCAGTATTTT. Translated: CASRGEGGTQYF.

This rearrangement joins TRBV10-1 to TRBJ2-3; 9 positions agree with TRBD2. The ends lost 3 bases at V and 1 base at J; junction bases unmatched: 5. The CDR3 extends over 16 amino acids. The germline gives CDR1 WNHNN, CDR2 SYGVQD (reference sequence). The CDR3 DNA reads TGCGCCAGCAGTGAAGTAGCGGGGGTGGGCACAGATACGCAGTATTTT. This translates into CASSEVAGVGTDTQYF.

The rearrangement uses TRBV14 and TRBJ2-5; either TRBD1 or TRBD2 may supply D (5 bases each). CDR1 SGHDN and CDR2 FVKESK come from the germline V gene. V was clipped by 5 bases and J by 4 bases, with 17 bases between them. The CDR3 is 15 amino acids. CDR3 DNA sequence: TGTGCCAGCAGCGCAATGGACCGGGGCCGAGAGACCCAGTACTTC. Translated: CASSAMDRGRETQYF.

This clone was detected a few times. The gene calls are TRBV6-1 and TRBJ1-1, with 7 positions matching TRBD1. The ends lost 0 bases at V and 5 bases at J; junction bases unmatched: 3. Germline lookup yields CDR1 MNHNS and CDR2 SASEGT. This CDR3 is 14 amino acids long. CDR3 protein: CASSEAIQGTEAFF. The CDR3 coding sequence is TGTGCCAGCAGTGAAGCGATACAGGGGACTGAAGCTTTCTTT.